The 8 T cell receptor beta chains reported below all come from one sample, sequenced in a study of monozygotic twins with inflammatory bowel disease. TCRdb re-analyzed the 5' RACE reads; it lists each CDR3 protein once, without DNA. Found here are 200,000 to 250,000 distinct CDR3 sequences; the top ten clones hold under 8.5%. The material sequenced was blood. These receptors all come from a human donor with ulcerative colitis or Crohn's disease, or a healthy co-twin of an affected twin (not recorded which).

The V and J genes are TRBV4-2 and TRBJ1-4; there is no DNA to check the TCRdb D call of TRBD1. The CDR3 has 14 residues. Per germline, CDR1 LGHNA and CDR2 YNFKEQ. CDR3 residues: CASSLVWDGEKLFF.

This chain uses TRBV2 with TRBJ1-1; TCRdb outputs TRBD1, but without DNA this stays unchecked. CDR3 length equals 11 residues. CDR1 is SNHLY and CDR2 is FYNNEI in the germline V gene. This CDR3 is CASSAGSEAFF. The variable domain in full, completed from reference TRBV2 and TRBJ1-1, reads EPEVTQTPSHQVTQMGQEVILRCVPISNHLYFYWYRQILGQKVEFLVSFYNNEISEKSEIFDDQFSVERPDGSNFTLKIRSTKLEDSAMYFCASSAGSEAFFGQGTRLTVV.

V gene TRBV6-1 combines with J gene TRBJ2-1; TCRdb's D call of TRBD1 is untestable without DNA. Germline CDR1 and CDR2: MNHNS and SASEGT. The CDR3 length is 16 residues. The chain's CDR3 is CASSPSGAGGYNEQFF.

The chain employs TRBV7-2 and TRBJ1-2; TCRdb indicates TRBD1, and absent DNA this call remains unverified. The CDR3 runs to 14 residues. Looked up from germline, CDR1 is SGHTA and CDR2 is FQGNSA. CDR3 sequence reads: CASSPRTGEYGYTF.

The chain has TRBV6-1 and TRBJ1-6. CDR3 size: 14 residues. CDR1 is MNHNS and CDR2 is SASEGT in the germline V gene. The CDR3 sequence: CASSPGLGGSPLHF.

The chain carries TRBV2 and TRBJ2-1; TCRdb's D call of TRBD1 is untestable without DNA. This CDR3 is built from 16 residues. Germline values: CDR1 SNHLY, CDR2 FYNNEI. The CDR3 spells CASSEAGQVLYNEQFF. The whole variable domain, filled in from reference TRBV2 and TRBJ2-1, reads EPEVTQTPSHQVTQMGQEVILRCVPISNHLYFYWYRQILGQKVEFLVSFYNNEISEKSEIFDDQFSVERPDGSNFTLKIRSTKLEDSAMYFCASSEAGQVLYNEQFFGPGTRLTVL.

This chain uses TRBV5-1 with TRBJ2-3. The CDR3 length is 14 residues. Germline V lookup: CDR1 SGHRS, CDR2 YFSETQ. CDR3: CASSPDGDIYTQYF.

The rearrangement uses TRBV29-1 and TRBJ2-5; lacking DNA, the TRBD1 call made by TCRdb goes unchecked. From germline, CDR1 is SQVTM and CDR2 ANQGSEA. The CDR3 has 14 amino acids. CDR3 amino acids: CSVLPPRARETQYF.